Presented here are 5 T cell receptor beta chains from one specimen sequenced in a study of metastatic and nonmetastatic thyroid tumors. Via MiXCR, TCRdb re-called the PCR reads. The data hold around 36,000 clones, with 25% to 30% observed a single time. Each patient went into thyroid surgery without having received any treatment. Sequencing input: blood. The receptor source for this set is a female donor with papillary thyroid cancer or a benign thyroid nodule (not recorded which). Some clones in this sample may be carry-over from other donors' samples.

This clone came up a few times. This chain's CDR3 is CAISRTSGRSVGEQFF. The CDR3 nucleotides read TGTGCCATCAGCCGGACTAGCGGGAGGTCCGTGGGTGAGCAGTTCTTC. This chain connects TRBV10-3 to TRBJ2-1, with 14 bases aligning to TRBD2. The V gene end was trimmed by 6 bases and the J gene end by 9 bases; junction bases not matched to a gene: 10. CDR1 and CDR2 (germline): ENHRY, SYGVKD. This CDR3 spans 16 amino acids.

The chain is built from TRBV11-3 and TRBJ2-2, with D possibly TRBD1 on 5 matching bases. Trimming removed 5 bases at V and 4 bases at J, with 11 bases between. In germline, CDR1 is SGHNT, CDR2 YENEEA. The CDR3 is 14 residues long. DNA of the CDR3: TGTGCCAGCAGCCAGCAGGGCCGCACCGGGGAGCTGTTTTTT. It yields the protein CASSQQGRTGELFF.

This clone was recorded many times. The CDR3 loop is CAWHRQLRESYEQYF. CDR3 nucleotide sequence: TGTGCCTGGCACCGCCAGCTAAGGGAAAGCTACGAGCAGTACTTC. The genes are TRBV30 and TRBJ2-7; D gene unclear. CDR1 and CDR2 (germline): GTSNPN, SVGIG (reference sequence). Trimming took off 5 bases at V and 3 bases at J, with 20 bases between the two ends. This CDR3 is built from 15 residues.

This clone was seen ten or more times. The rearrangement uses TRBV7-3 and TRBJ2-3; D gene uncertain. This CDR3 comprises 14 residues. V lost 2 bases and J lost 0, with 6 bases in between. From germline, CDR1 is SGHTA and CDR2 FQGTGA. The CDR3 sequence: CASSLFASTDTQYF. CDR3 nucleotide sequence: TGTGCCAGCAGCTTATTCGCTAGCACAGATACGCAGTATTTT.

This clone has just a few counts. CDR3 residues: CASRTWSNQPQHF. For the CDR3, the DNA is TGCGCCAGCAGGACATGGTCAAATCAGCCCCAGCATTTT. The chain joins TRBV10-1 to TRBJ1-5; D is uncertain. CDR1 is WNHNN and CDR2 is SYGVQD in the germline V gene (reference sequence). This CDR3 region has 13 residues. V was cut by 6 bases and J by 4 bases, with 10 bases left in between.